This T cell receptor (beta chain) was found in a study of chemoradiotherapy in HPV16-positive cancers (dated by TCRdb to about 2022). About the study as a whole: Functional T-cell assays on cells from a couple of HPV16-positive patients defined candidate HPV-specific T-cell clones and common TCR motifs. The study asked whether T-cell immunity to the HPV oncoproteins E6 and E7 changes during chemoradiotherapy and whether this immunity affects survival. TCR repertoires from some 90 patients with HPV-related cancers were then used to track the candidate HPV-specific TCRs and motifs. What the authors observed across the whole study: Expansion of candidate HPV-specific clones and E7-related TCR motifs was observed in the tumor microenvironment during treatment, whereas no such expansion was observed for non-HPV-specific T cells. The functional definition of HPV-specific T cells was derived from only a couple of HPV16-positive patients, and the survival association was reported for HPV16-positive patients. Among HPV16-positive patients, expansion of HPV-responsive T cells during chemoradiotherapy was associated with better recurrence-free survival.

The library was prepared using the immunoSEQ multiplex PCR assay. The clones in this table, taken by TCRdb from immuneACCESS, are in-frame only. Not every clone is retained; where verified, under half of the shortfall comes from an unresolved V gene, and the cause of the rest is unknown. Counted in this sample were approximately 19,000 clones; approximately 86% of them appeared once. The ten biggest clones cover around 4.4% of the sample. Repertoires were sampled multiple times during chemoradiotherapy, which allowed clonal expansion in the tumor microenvironment to be followed. As to this clone: Its antigen has not been determined. No much larger clonotype is one base removed from it; base qualities were not supplied.

The CDR3 runs 14 residues from the cysteine to the phenylalanine. Kept here is only the CDR3 DNA, which spans 42 bases and is read in frame from base 1. From a lookup of the germline V gene, CDR1 and CDR2 are MNHEY and SVGAGI. The V end loses 2 bases and the J end loses 3 bases, and a stretch of 10 bases separates them. This material consisted of blood, taken from a patient who underwent chemoradiotherapy. The chain uses TRBV6-5 and TRBJ1-2; the D region possibly corresponds to TRBD1 (5 bases align). This TCR was recovered from a human donor with HPV-associated anogenital cancer. The DNA sequence reads TGTGCCAGCAGTTACGGGGTGACAGACTATGGCTACACCTTC. It codes for CASSYGVTDYGYTF.